The sequence of this T cell receptor (beta chain) was determined in a study of T cell responses to AZD1222 COVID-19 vaccine. Findings and limits, study-wide: Spike-specific TCR breadth and depth both grew after two AZD1222 doses. A mostly white British donor set with more females was recruited, and clonal diversity was possibly underestimated.

This clone occurred once. Its antigen is not identified. Assay used: immunoSEQ multiplex PCR; TCRdb lists only in-frame clones, some missing. Seen here are about 93,000 clones, 80% to 90% observed once, and the top ten hold about 2.4%. The CDR3 runs to 13 residues. The specimen was peripheral blood, collected 28 days after the second AZD1222 dose. This receptor was taken from an adult who received the AZD1222 COVID-19 vaccine. The chain employs TRBV21-1 and TRBJ1-2; TRBD1 is taken as the D call from the table, unchecked against the DNA. TRBV21-1 is termed a pseudogene. CDR3 DNA sequence: TGTGCCAGCAGCAAGGACAGGGAGGCTGGCTACACCTTC. Translated: CASSKDREAGYTF.